Shown below are 9 T cell receptor beta chains from a single sample sequenced in a study of T-cell reconstitution after alpha-beta-depleted transplantation in children. Researchers prepared the TCRbeta library using unique molecular identifiers, the study reports. TCRdb ran MiXCR on the PCR reads and lists one entry per CDR3 protein. The repertoire has 450,000 to 600,000 distinct CDR3 sequences, 32% of them found once; the top ten carry roughly 2.5%. Sequencing was performed on PBMCs from the stem cell graft donor, taken from the stem cell graft. All receptors derive from a human donor who donated a stem cell graft to a child with aplastic anemia.

This clonotype was seen only a few times. The genes are TRBV7-2 and TRBJ2-2; 12 nucleotides match TRBD2. Germline V gene lookup returns CDR1 SGHTA and CDR2 FQGNSA. V trimming: 5 bases; J trimming: 6 bases; junction bases outside the gene matches: 10. CDR3 length: 17 amino acids. The CDR3 reads CASSEEVGLAGAGELFF. Written as DNA, the CDR3 is TGTGCCAGCAGCGAAGAGGTGGGACTAGCGGGCGCCGGGGAGCTGTTTTTT.

This clonotype was seen ten or more times. J is TRBJ2-7 and V is TRBV6-2 or TRBV6-3, with D unclear. The V gene lost 2 bases and the J gene lost 2 bases, with 1 base spanning the gap. Germline CDR1 is MNHEY and CDR2 is SVGEGT. This CDR3 is built from 11 residues. The CDR3 DNA is TGTGCCAGCAGTTACGCCTACGAGCAGTACTTC. Its protein product is CASSYAYEQYF.

The V call is TRBV6-5, the J call TRBJ2-7; D may be TRBD2 (6 bases). Trimming cost V 5 bases and J 0 bases, with 14 bases left between them. This CDR3 has 15 amino acids. Per germline, CDR1 MNHEY and CDR2 SVGAGI. The CDR3 region has the DNA TGTGCCAGCAGTCTATCGCGGGATATCTCCTACGAGCAGTACTTC. Protein: CASSLSRDISYEQYF.

The chain carries TRBV27 and TRBJ2-7; D tentatively fits TRBD1 or TRBD2 (7 bases each). Germline assignment: CDR1 MNHEY and CDR2 SMNVEV (reference sequence). V was shortened by 5 bases and J by 1 base, with 27 bases between the two germline ends. The CDR3 spans 19 residues. CDR3 in amino acids: CASSLTTGRLPSGSYEQYV. CDR3 nucleotides: TGTGCCAGCAGTCTAACGACAGGGAGGTTACCTAGCGGATCCTACGAGCAGTACGTC.

This clonotype was observed a handful of times. CDR3 protein: CSARRSSLDNEQFF. The CDR3 nucleotides read TGCAGTGCTAGGCGCAGTTCGCTTGACAATGAGCAGTTCTTC. The chain recombines TRBV20-1 with TRBJ2-1; D unresolved. The V and J ends lost 3 bases and 5 bases respectively, with 14 bases between them. Germline V lookup: CDR1 DFQATT, CDR2 SNEGSKA (reference sequence). The CDR3 has 14 amino acids.

The chain is built from TRBV11-1 and TRBJ2-1; D possibly corresponds to TRBD2 (6 bases). Germline CDR1 SGHAT, CDR2 FQDESV (reference sequence). The CDR3 runs 13 residues. Trimming cost V 4 bases and J 4 bases, with 8 bases left between them. The CDR3 DNA reads as TGTGCCAGCAGCTCAGGGAGGTACAATGAGCAGTTCTTC. As protein: CASSSGRYNEQFF.

The chain couples TRBV27 to TRBJ2-1; D gene ambiguous. This CDR3 is built from 16 residues. V lost 4 bases and J lost 3, with 16 bases in between. Germline V gene lookup returns CDR1 MNHEY and CDR2 SMNVEV (reference sequence). CDR3 residues: CASSSTQPIYYNEQFF. The CDR3 coding sequence is TGTGCCAGCAGTTCAACGCAACCGATCTACTACAATGAGCAGTTCTTC.

The chain joins TRBV12-3 or TRBV12-4 to TRBJ2-6; tentatively, D is TRBD2 (6 bases). This CDR3 is 15 amino acids long. The germline V and J ends were trimmed by 3 bases and 2 bases, with 8 bases remaining between them. CDR3 sequence reads: CASSFGGPGANVLTF. The DNA of the CDR3 is TGTGCCAGCAGTTTCGGAGGGCCTGGGGCCAACGTCCTGACTTTC.

The chain couples TRBV12-3 or TRBV12-4 to TRBJ1-6, with 11 positions matching TRBD1. V shed 4 bases and J 10 bases; nucleotides not matched to a gene: 6. The CDR3 totals 15 residues. CDR3 sequence: CASSSPGQGGSPLHF. For the CDR3, the DNA is TGTGCCAGCAGTTCCCCGGGACAGGGGGGGTCACCCCTCCACTTT.